This T cell receptor beta chain was observed in a study of brain T cells in children with intractable seizures (dated by TCRdb to the early 2020s). Concerning the study at large: Resected brain tissue from 50 or so pediatric epilepsy surgery cases was initially screened for immune gene transcripts with a NanoString immunology panel. Of the approximately twelve selected surgery cases, pre-surgery blood was also sequenced for eight, so four had brain tissue only.

As for this clone: Its antigen has not been determined. Per-base qualities were not stored, and no clone one base away is much larger.

The time point label of this sample denotes: blood from clinic visit 5 months post-surgery; TSC patient then seizure free. The surgery cases that showed the highest brain T cell transcript signatures were chosen for TCR beta chain sequencing of brain tissue, and of blood when it was available. Before surgery, the patients had been given at least one anti-epileptic drug. TCR-sequenced patients were children with drug-resistant epilepsy due to tuberous sclerosis complex, focal cortical dysplasia, Rasmussen encephalitis or hemimegalencephaly. The Monarch genomic DNA purification kit was used to extract bulk genomic DNA from unsorted brain tissue and from whole blood. The immunoSEQ assay was applied to genomic DNA to generate the TCR beta chain sequences. The paper's processing steps were these. CDR3 sequences that did not begin with the conserved framework cysteine at position 104 were removed manually. To get clonality, the normalized Shannon's Diversity Index was subtracted from one, giving values from 0 (maximal diversity) to 1 (oligoclonal). Differences in the frequency of the same CDR3 between samples, such as brain versus blood, were assessed with chi-squared comparison-of-proportions tests. Public clonotypes were found by searching immuneACCESS, and the VDJdb browser was used to assess similarity to known antiviral clonotypes. Held by TCRdb, this immuneACCESS table contains in-frame sequences only and omits some clones. Under half of the omission traces to an unresolved V gene where checked; the cause of the rest is unknown. That table furnishes V, J and clone size, whereas the DNA furnished D and trimming. Recorded for this sample are 340,000 or so clones; over 90% of them occurred a single time. The ten top clones hold roughly 6% of the sample.

CDR1 and CDR2, looked up from the germline V gene, are SGDLS and YYNGEE. V is trimmed back by 5 bases and J by 8 bases, and the junction contains 9 bases that no gene match accounts for. There are 14 amino acids in the CDR3, from cysteine to phenylalanine inclusive. The read is trimmed to its CDR3 DNA, 42 bases read in frame from base 1. General study outcomes and caveats: Because sequencing depth was different between pre-surgery and post-surgery blood, clones absent from the pre-surgery sample may reflect undersampling. Viral specificity was inferred solely from CDR3 sequence similarity, and the HCMV serostatus of the patients was not known.

The origin of this receptor is a boy younger than two with tuberous sclerosis and intractable seizures. The specimen comprised peripheral blood, sampled less than 6 months after surgery. This chain is built from TRBV9 and TRBJ2-1, and 8 junctional nucleotides match TRBD2. The CDR3 loop reads CASSPSGYFDEQFF. The DNA sequence reads TGTGCCAGCAGTCCTAGCGGGTATTTCGATGAGCAGTTCTTC.